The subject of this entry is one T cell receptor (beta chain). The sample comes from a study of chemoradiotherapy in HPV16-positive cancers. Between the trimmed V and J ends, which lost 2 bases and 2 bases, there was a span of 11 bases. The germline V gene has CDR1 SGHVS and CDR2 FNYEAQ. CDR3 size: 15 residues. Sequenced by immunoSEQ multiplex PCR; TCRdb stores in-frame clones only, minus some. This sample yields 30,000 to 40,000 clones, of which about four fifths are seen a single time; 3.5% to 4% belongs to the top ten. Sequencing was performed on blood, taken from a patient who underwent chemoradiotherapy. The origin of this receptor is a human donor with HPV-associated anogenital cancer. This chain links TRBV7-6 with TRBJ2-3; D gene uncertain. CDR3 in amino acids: CASSLIGSYTDTQYF. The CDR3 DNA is TGTGCCAGCAGCTTAATTGGGTCCTACACAGATACGCAGTATTTT.